This is a list of T cell receptor beta chains from one sample in a study of tumor-infiltrating lymphocytes in primary liver carcinoma. One entry per CDR3 protein results from TCRdb running MiXCR on the multiplex PCR reads. The repertoire holds 95,000 to 150,000 distinct CDR3 sequences, with 60% to 70% as singletons. Sequencing was carried out using liver tumor tissue from sampling region 1. The receptors were gathered from a woman aged 60 to 75 with primary liver carcinoma and hepatitis B virus infection. Both conserved end residues are part of each CDR3. D genes are given only for firm matches. Rows give clone size only sometimes, using once, few, many, or a class for an expanded clone.

CDR3 protein	CDR3 DNA	D gene	J gene	clone size	V gene
CSIFGGLADQETQYF	TGCAGCATCTTTGGGGGGCTAGCGGACCAAGAGACCCAGTACTTC	.	TRBJ2-5	.	TRBV29-1
CASSPPPGLAGPSSYEQYF	TGCGCCAGCAGCCCACCACCAGGACTAGCGGGGCCCTCATCCTACGAGCAGTACTTC	TRBD2	TRBJ2-7	few	TRBV5-1
CASSQEPSGRYSEQFF	TGCGCCAGCAGCCAAGAACCTAGCGGGAGGTACAGTGAGCAGTTCTTC	TRBD2	TRBJ2-1	.	TRBV4-1
CSVVFYAYDEQFF	TGCAGCGTTGTCTTCTACGCCTACGATGAGCAGTTCTTC	.	TRBJ2-1	.	TRBV29-1
CANKGGGMYEQHF	TGCGCCAACAAGGGAGGGGGAATGTACGAGCAGCACTTC	.	TRBJ2-7	once	TRBV10-2
CASSFGTGGGFGHGYTF	TGCGCCAGCAGCTTCGGGACAGGGGGCGGTTTCGGCCATGGCTACACCTTC	TRBD1	TRBJ1-2	.	TRBV5-1
CASSLESWLTGELFF	TGTGCCAGCAGCTTAGAGTCATGGCTCACCGGGGAGCTGTTTTTT	.	TRBJ2-2	.	TRBV11-2
CASSQVRGSADTQYF	TGTGCCAGCAGCCAAGTCCGCGGGAGCGCAGATACGCAGTATTTT	TRBD2	TRBJ2-3	many	TRBV14
CASKGGVNTGELFF	TGTGCCAGCAAAGGGGGTGTGAACACCGGGGAGCTGTTTTTT	.	TRBJ2-2	many	TRBV6-6
CASSERTSGRAYEQFF	TGTGCCAGCAGTGAACGGACTAGCGGGAGGGCCTATGAGCAGTTCTTC	TRBD2	TRBJ2-1	few	TRBV6-1
CASSLRGLNTEAFF	TGTGCCAGCAGCCTGAGGGGATTGAACACTGAAGCTTTCTTT	.	TRBJ1-1	many	TRBV12-3/TRBV12-4
CASSFARSTDTQYF	TGTGCCAGCAGCTTCGCCCGGAGCACAGATACGCAGTATTTT	.	TRBJ2-3	.	TRBV5-6
CASSSQRSSYKQCF	TGTGCCAGCAGTTCACAGCGGAGCTCCTACAAGCAGTGCTTC	.	TRBJ2-7	.	TRBV6-1
CASSLFAGGAADTQYF	.	.	TRBJ2-3	.	TRBV11-2
CAWTGRSSYEQYF	TGTGCCTGGACCGGGAGGTCCTCCTACGAGCAGTACTTC	TRBD2	TRBJ2-7	few	TRBV30
CTSSPGGVTGELFF	TGTACCAGCAGTCCAGGGGGGGTTACCGGGGAGCTGTTTTTT	.	TRBJ2-2	.	TRBV11-2
CASSPAQLAGGWENTQYF	TGTGCCAGCAGCCCGGCCCAACTAGCGGGAGGGTGGGAAAACACTCAGTACTTC	TRBD2	TRBJ2-4	.	TRBV11-3
CACSPKGSNLIF	TGTGCCTGCAGCCCGAAGGGGAGCAATCTGATCTTC	.	TRBJ2-1	.	TRBV11-2
CAWWLRDGYTF	TGTGCCTGGTGGCTAAGGGATGGCTACACCTTC	.	TRBJ1-2	.	TRBV30
CASSFRSSTDTQYF	TGTGCCAGCAGCTTTCGGAGTAGCACGGATACGCAGTACTTT	.	TRBJ2-3	.	TRBV11-3
CASRWGSGSFHEQFF	TGTGCCAGCAGGTGGGGGAGCGGGAGTTTCCATGAGCAGTTCTTC	TRBD2	TRBJ2-1	few	TRBV2
CASIQGLAGERAYEQYF	TGTGCCAGCATCCAAGGACTAGCGGGAGAGCGAGCCTACGAGCAGTACTTC	TRBD2	TRBJ2-7	.	TRBV11-2
CAISENSAYTGELFF	TGTGCCATCAGTGAGAATTCGGCGTACACCGGGGAGCTGTTTTTT	.	TRBJ2-2	many	TRBV10-3
CDSSQTRGNTIYF	TGCGACAGCAGCCAGACCAGAGGAAACACCATATATTTT	.	TRBJ1-3	.	TRBV4-1
CASSSALLGTEETQYF	TGTGCCAGCAGCTCAGCCCTACTGGGGACAGAGGAGACCCAGTACTTC	TRBD1	TRBJ2-5	.	TRBV7-8
CASSWNRGTQYF	TGTGCCAGCAGTTGGAACAGAGGGACCCAGTACTTC	.	TRBJ2-5	many	TRBV28
CASRGRNTGELFF	TGTGCCAGTCGGGGGAGGAACACCGGGGAGCTGTTTTTT	.	TRBJ2-2	.	TRBV28
CASSPGRGTGELFF	TGTGCCAGCAGCCCAGGCAGGGGGACCGGGGAGTTGTTTTTT	TRBD1	TRBJ2-2	.	TRBV11-2
CATQPCSGSSREQFF	TGTGCCACTCAGCCGTGTAGCGGGAGTTCTAGGGAGCAGTTCTTC	TRBD2	TRBJ2-1	few	TRBV24-1
CSVQGRIAYEQYF	TGCAGCGTTCAGGGACGAATTGCCTACGAGCAGTACTTC	.	TRBJ2-7	.	TRBV29-1
CAISESSGTEAFF	TGTGCCATCAGTGAGTCGTCAGGCACTGAAGCTTTCTTT	.	TRBJ1-1	.	TRBV10-3
CAISEYSKNTEAFF	TGTGCCATCAGTGAGTATTCCAAGAACACTGAAGCTTTCTTT	.	TRBJ1-1	.	TRBV10-3